The source of this TCR beta chain is a study of CD8+ T cells in alopecia areata. Across the whole study: Tofacitinib was taken orally by treated patients, and the dose was 5 to 10 mg twice daily.

Following extraction, RNA underwent reverse transcription to cDNA, which served as the sequencing template. TCRdb's table, derived via immunoSEQ multiplex PCR, lists solely in-frame clones and lacks some. The repertoire holds roughly 230,000 clones, with around two fifths as singletons. Notes on the study in general: Many expanded lesional clones persisted during tofacitinib (in both scalp and blood).

Comments on this clone: Its antigen is unknown.

The treatment denotes: oral pan-JAK inhibitor, 5-10 mg twice daily. The sequence was collected from a human donor with alopecia areata. The input for sequencing was CD4+ T cells sorted from blood, taken at approximately week 39, from a patient treated with tofacitinib.

CDR3 sequence: CASSYTGQGGPNEQFF. The DNA for the CDR3 is TGTGCCAGCAGTTACACAGGACAGGGGGGTCCCAATGAGCAGTTCTTC. This rearrangement joins TRBV6-6 to TRBJ2-1; 10 bases fit TRBD1. V lost 2 bases to trimming and J lost 6 bases; unmatched junction nucleotides: 7. The CDR3 totals 16 residues. Germline loops: CDR1 MNHNY, CDR2 SVGAGI (reference sequence).